This TCR beta chain comes out of a study of shared clonotypes between healthy human individuals. Profiling relied on immunoSEQ multiplex PCR, and the TCRdb table lists in-frame clones only, not all of them. Of about 460,000 clones detected, 77% appear once; the ten largest clones hold around 12%. The receptor comes from a woman between 35 and 50 years old in good health. Some clones in this sample may be carry-over from other donors' samples. The sample was PBMCs.

CDR3 protein: CASSSGPGRETQYF. CDR3 in DNA: TGTGCCAGCAGCTCCGGACCCGGTCGGGAGACCCAGTACTTC. This chain connects TRBV11-2 to TRBJ2-5; D ambiguous. The germline V and J ends were trimmed by 4 bases and 5 bases, with 14 bases remaining between them. CDR1 is SGHAT, CDR2 FQNNGV, per germline. CDR3 length equals 14 residues.